These 8 T cell receptor beta chains came from one sample sequenced in a study of post-analysis software for immune sequencing data (dated by TCRdb to 2015 to 2017). Their specific antigens are unknown. The investigation overall reported the following: About five TRBV segments, including TRBV5-6, TRBV5-1 and TRBV20-1, were significantly more frequent in patients than controls.

The method was PCR. TCRdb shows the sequencer as Illumina HiSeq 2500. To reduce PCR and sequencing biases, unique molecular identifiers were built into the TCR beta cDNA libraries. TCRdb ran its own pipeline on the public reads, namely fastp trimming at Q25 and MiXCR clone calling, and kept in-frame beta chains. Every entry covers one CDR3 protein and lists the most common genes and DNA from its rows. The sample table records approximately 260,000 distinct CDR3 sequences; 35% to 40% of these occur just once. Around 5% of the sample is in the top ten clones. The sequencing input was blood. These receptors came from a girl aged 10-17 years with multiple sclerosis.

The chain has TRBV5-5 and TRBJ1-2; D possibly corresponds to TRBD1 (5 bases). Trimming shortened V by 0 bases and J by 4 bases, and 10 bases separated the two germline ends. The CDR3 sequence is 14 residues long. Germline-derived CDR1 and CDR2 are SGHKS and YYEKEE (reference sequence). CDR3 sequence: CASSLDQGVYGYTF. The CDR3, as DNA: TGTGCCAGCAGCTTGGATCAGGGCGTCTATGGCTACACCTTC.

This clonotype was seen only a few times. The CDR3 DNA follows: TGCAGTGCTAGACCATTAGCGGTGACCTACAATGAGCAGTTCTTC. Translation: CSARPLAVTYNEQFF. This sequence joins TRBV20-1 and TRBJ2-1; TRBD2 might be the D (6 bases). V lost 2 bases to trimming and J lost 2 bases, with 13 bases between them. Germline V lookup: CDR1 DFQATT, CDR2 SNEGSKA (reference sequence). The CDR3 is made up of 15 amino acids.

This clonotype was seen many times. The chain is built from TRBV20-1 and TRBJ1-1; TRBD1 matches 8 bases. Trimming cost V 5 bases and J 3 bases; bases outside gene matches: 8. The CDR3 length is 14 residues. Per germline, CDR1 DFQATT and CDR2 SNEGSKA (reference sequence). CDR3 region: CSAQDRGRDTEAFF. For the CDR3, the DNA is TGCAGTGCTCAAGACAGGGGCCGGGACACTGAAGCTTTCTTT.

This chain connects TRBV7-9 to TRBJ2-1; 10 bases align to TRBD2. The trim removed 5 bases at V and 6 bases at J, leaving 7 bases unmatched. Per germline, CDR1 SEHNR and CDR2 FQNEAQ (reference sequence). The CDR3 is made up of 15 amino acids. Written as DNA, the CDR3 is TGTGCCAGCAGCCGACAGCGGGGGGGCTGCAATGAGCAGTTCTTC. Amino acid sequence: CASSRQRGGCNEQFF.

This clonotype was seen at least ten times. The chain couples TRBV4-1 to TRBJ2-1; D possibly corresponds to TRBD1 (6 bases). The CDR3 runs 17 residues. The germline gives CDR1 MGHRA, CDR2 YSYEKL. Trimming shortened V by 1 base and J by 0 bases, and 13 bases separated the two germline ends. CDR3 sequence: CASSQVGTPSSYNEQFF. The DNA for the CDR3 is TGCGCCAGCAGCCAAGTAGGGACACCGAGCTCCTACAATGAGCAGTTCTTC.

The chain uses TRBV20-1 and TRBJ2-1; perhaps TRBD2 as D (5 bases). V gave up 1 base and J gave up 7 bases, with 8 bases separating them. CDR3 length equals 12 residues. CDR1 and CDR2 from the germline V gene are DFQATT and SNEGSKA (reference sequence). The CDR3: CSARGLANEQFF. CDR3 nucleotide sequence: TGCAGTGCTAGAGGTCTAGCAAATGAGCAGTTCTTC.

This chain links TRBV20-1 with TRBJ2-7; TRBD1 agrees at 8 bases. Germline-derived CDR1 and CDR2 are DFQATT and SNEGSKA (reference sequence). Trimming cost V 0 bases and J 2 bases; bases outside gene matches: 9. The CDR3 is 16 amino acids. The CDR3 region has the DNA TGCAGTGCTAGAGATCAGGGTGGACAGGGTACCTACGAGCAGTACTTC. Translation gives CSARDQGGQGTYEQYF.

About this clonotype itself: A much larger clone lies one base from this, so it may be a read error. The chain carries TRBV5-5 and TRBJ1-6; D gene unclear. The CDR3 contains 14 residues. V was shortened by 3 bases and J by 4 bases, with 8 bases between the two germline ends. Germline CDR1 reads SGHKS; CDR2 reads YYEKEE (reference sequence). The CDR3 loop is CASSWWTYNSPLHF. DNA for the CDR3: TGTGCCAGCAGCTGGTGGACGTATAATTCACCCCTCCACTTT. The whole variable domain, remainder taken from reference TRBV5-5 and TRBJ1-6, is DAGVTQSPTHLIKTRGQQVTLRCSPISGHKSVSWYQQVLGQGPQFIFQYYEKEERGRGNFPDRFSARQFPNYSSELNVNALLLGDSALYLCASSWWTYNSPLHFGNGTRLTVT.